The 5 T cell receptor beta chains below were found in one sample sequenced in a study of blood T cell repertoires in COVID-19. This table comes from immunoSEQ multiplex PCR, and its TCRdb copy is limited to in-frame clones, with some not included. The sample yields tens of thousands of clones, around nine tenths seen once. The sample was peripheral blood. These receptors were taken from a man in his fifties or sixties with COVID-19, enrolled during active disease.

CDR3 nucleotides: TGTGCCAGCAGTTTACCGACTAGCGGATTCACAGATACGCAGTATTTT. It specifies CASSLPTSGFTDTQYF. V is TRBV5-8 and J is TRBJ2-3, with 9 nucleotides matching TRBD2. The V and J ends lost 5 bases and 2 bases, in that order; junction bases with no gene match: 9. CDR1 and CDR2 from the germline V gene are SGHTS and YDEGEE. The CDR3 spans 16 residues.

This chain joins TRBV19 and TRBJ1-1, with TRBD1 identical over 10 bases. CDR3 length: 13 amino acids. Per germline, CDR1 LNHDA and CDR2 SQIVND (reference sequence). The V segment lost 8 bases and the J segment 3 bases; nucleotides outside the gene matches: 3. The CDR3 DNA reads TGTGCCAGTGGTGGACAGGGGGACACTGAAGCTTTCTTT. Protein sequence: CASGGQGDTEAFF.

This clone is a singleton in its sample. Here the CDR3 DNA reads TGTGCCAGCAGTCCCGGGACTGTGGGGTATCAGCCCCAGCATTTT. This translates into CASSPGTVGYQPQHF. The chain employs TRBV27 and TRBJ1-5, with D tentatively TRBD1 (5 bases). Trimming removed 5 bases at V and 5 bases at J, with 16 bases between. The germline V gene encodes CDR1 MNHEY and CDR2 SMNVEV (reference sequence). This CDR3 is built from 15 residues.

J is TRBJ2-4 and V is TRBV28; 10 bases align to TRBD1. CDR1 and CDR2 (germline): MDHEN, SYDVKM. This CDR3 comprises 20 residues. Germline trimming cut 0 bases from V and 1 base from J; bases unmatched to any gene: 12. DNA of the CDR3: TGTGCCAGCAGTTTATGGGGGACAGGGGTTGTAGGTTTTGCCAAAAACATTCAGTACTTC. Translation gives CASSLWGTGVVGFAKNIQYF.

This chain's CDR3 is CASSPWTSGSYEQYF. The CDR3 DNA sequence: TGTGCCAGCAGCCCGTGGACTAGCGGAAGCTACGAGCAGTACTTC. The chain couples TRBV7-2 to TRBJ2-7; 10 bases line up with TRBD2. Germline V gives CDR1 SGHTA, CDR2 FQGNSA. The CDR3 spans 15 residues. Trimming removed 5 bases from V and 3 bases from J; junction bases left unmatched: 7.